The rows below give T cell receptor delta chains drawn from one sample of a study of delta chains in infants with herpesvirus infections. TCRdb re-called clones from the RT-PCR reads via CATT. In the table there are 290 or so delta-chain clones, more than 15% of which are singletons. This specimen consisted of peripheral blood, obtained at time point 2 of longitudinal follow-up. The receptors derive from a human donor who was a Ugandan infant, either HIV-exposed or HIV-unexposed (not recorded which). The conserved cysteine and the conserved F or W are not part of the CDR3 here. Fields, in order: J gene, V gene, CDR3 protein.

TRDJ1	TRDV1	ALGVFPAGIRGWKKLI
TRDJ1	TRDV3	ATGEGIVLGDRLLYTDKLI
TRDJ2	TRDV2	ACDTVGALTAQLF
TRDJ1	TRAV29/DV5	SVLLCSKQILFLAGPAGGYAFSFTDKLI
TRDJ1	TRAV38-2/DV8	AYRSDLFPADKLI
TRDJ1	TRAV29/DV5	AASKSFFLAGPAGGYAFSFTDKLI
TRDJ1	TRDV2	ACDTLGEEDDKLI
TRDJ3	TRDV2	ACDTVFGTGGYSWDTRQMF
TRDJ1	TRDV1	ALGELWDPGGYLSGTDKLI
TRDJ1	TRDV2	ACDRLGDTDKLI
TRDJ1	TRAV29/DV5	AAMLLGVPDKLI
TRDJ1	TRDV2	ACDTVGKGTDKLI
TRDJ1	TRDV1	ALASDKLI
TRDJ1	TRAV38-2/DV8	ALATFEYCLGYTDKLI
TRDJ1	TRAV29/DV5	AASRGLRTDKLI
TRDJ1	TRAV38-2/DV8	AYRSEKGRTDKLI
TRDJ2	TRDV1	ALGVKRSFLDPALGALTAQLF
TRDJ1	TRDV2	ACDTDRLGTPSIYTDKLI
TRDJ3	TRDV2	ACDAILGDTIWDTRQMF
TRDJ1	TRDV2	ACDPLDTRDPLYTDKLI
TRDJ1	TRDV1	ALGDQRPSYGEYTDKLI
TRDJ1	TRDV1	ALGERGVDWGIRYTDKLI
TRDJ3	TRDV2	ACDTGGLGDTSGDTRQMF
TRDJ1	TRAV29/DV5	AATMLSLIWGIYTDKLI